One sample yielded the 5 T cell receptor beta chains listed below, sequenced in a study of PD-1 blockade in classical Hodgkin lymphoma. All the patients suffered relapse after autologous stem cell transplantation, and brentuximab vedotin exposure differed. The authors purified CD4+ T cells from thawed PBMCs by magnetic negative selection. Assay: immunoSEQ multiplex PCR; the TCRdb copy retains only in-frame clones and omits some. The sample yields about 35,000 clones, more than 80% seen once. The material sequenced was CD4+ T cells from blood, taken at baseline. These receptors all stem from a human donor with classical Hodgkin lymphoma.

This rearrangement joins TRBV19 to TRBJ2-7; D unresolved. Germline assignment: CDR1 LNHDA and CDR2 SQIVND (reference sequence). V was pared by 1 base and J by 3 bases, with 7 bases between. This CDR3 has 13 residues. The CDR3 region is CASSIGGDYEQYF. CDR3 nucleotides: TGTGCCAGTAGTATAGGTGGAGACTACGAGCAGTACTTC. Together with reference TRBV19 and TRBJ2-7, the CDR3 gives the full variable domain: DGGITQSPKYLFRKEGQNVTLSCEQNLNHDAMYWYRQDPGQGLRLIYYSQIVNDFQKGDIAEGYSVSREKKESFPLTVTSAQKNPTAFYLCASSIGGDYEQYFGPGTRLTVT.

The chain carries TRBV6-4 and TRBJ2-1; D gene uncertain. Trimming left V 8 bases short and J 7 bases short, with 21 bases between. Germline assignment: CDR1 MRHNA and CDR2 SNTAGT. The CDR3 sequence is 15 residues long. Here the CDR3 DNA reads TGTGCCAGCGCCGAGAGCCTTGCGTTGGTGAATGAGCAGTTCTTC. Its translation is CASAESLALVNEQFF.

The CDR3 bases are TGTGCCAGTCGAATTAGCGGGTCCTACAATGAGCAGTTCTTC. Protein: CASRISGSYNEQFF. J is TRBJ2-1 and V is TRBV28; 7 positions agree with TRBD2. Per germline, CDR1 MDHEN and CDR2 SYDVKM. The CDR3 is made up of 14 amino acids. Trimming cost V 9 bases and J 1 base; bases outside gene matches: 6.

The V and J genes are TRBV7-2 and TRBJ2-7; 9 bases are shared with TRBD2. Unmatched junction bases numbered 6, after V lost 1 base and J lost 5 bases. The V gene's germline CDR1 is SGHTA and CDR2 FQGNSA. This CDR3 has 15 amino acids. The CDR3 protein is CASSLGGGRVDEQYF. The CDR3 DNA reads as TGTGCCAGCAGCTTAGGAGGCGGGAGGGTTGACGAGCAGTACTTC.

The rearrangement links TRBV27 to TRBJ1-2; D not resolved. Trimming left V 5 bases short and J 4 bases short, with 11 bases between. Germline assignment: CDR1 MNHEY and CDR2 SMNVEV (reference sequence). The CDR3 extends over 13 amino acids. The CDR3 DNA reads TGTGCCAGCAGTCCCACGAACCCCTATGGCTACACCTTC. It is translated as CASSPTNPYGYTF.